The clone carrying this T cell receptor (beta chain) has a handful of counts. The antigen remains undetermined. The source of the sample is a study of identical twins. Study conclusions and caveats: It was out-of-frame TCR alpha sharing in monozygotic twins that models underestimated. Within cord blood, abundant beta clonotypes carried fewer insertions, but memory repertoires showed no such trend.

This CDR3 has 17 amino acids. V lost 5 bases, J lost 1 base, and 21 bases lay in between. The germline gives CDR1 SGHAT, CDR2 FQDESV (reference sequence). The authors used template switching to add a universal primer site and gave cDNA unique molecular identifiers. TCRdb independently ran MiXCR on the 5' RACE reads; one entry per CDR3 protein. The sample includes 250,000 or so distinct CDR3 sequences, 6% to 8% of them seen just once. The data also belong to a second study, concerning yellow fever vaccine responses in identical twins.

Sequencing was carried out using CD8+ T cells sorted from blood. V usage is TRBV11-1 and J usage is TRBJ2-7, with D hard to call. The sequence derives from a woman younger than 35 in good health. The CDR3 bases are TGTGCCAGCAGCCCCGGGCGATCTAAACAAACATCCTACGAGCAGTACTTC. This encodes CASSPGRSKQTSYEQYF.